A single TCR beta chain is shown here with its context. Antigen unknown. This sample is part of a study of OX40 agonist ivuxolimab in advanced cancers. Overall study: Of mixed ages from about 23 to 79 and averaging 60 years, the group was approximately 80% male. Participants could have had prior anti-PD-1, anti-PD-L1 or anti-CTLA-4 therapy, and around 40% had some. Three patients showed partial responses: one hepatocellular carcinoma and two cutaneous melanoma cases.

Some clones are missing from TCRdb's copy, which holds only in-frame ones; the method was immunoSEQ multiplex PCR. The sample has roughly 39,000 clones, 80% to 90% seen once. Study-wide results and limits: Clonal expansion by week 6 occurred in CD4+ and CD8+ blood T cells (at 0.1 to 3.0 mg/kg).

The V and J ends lost 3 bases and 0 bases respectively, with 4 bases between them. CDR3 length equals 12 residues. Germline values: CDR1 SQVTM, CDR2 ANQGSEA. Sequencing used CD4+ or CD8+ T cells sorted from blood, obtained in a trial of the OX40 agonist ivuxolimab. This TCR was sampled from an adult with an advanced solid tumor such as melanoma, head and neck, liver or kidney cancer. The V call is TRBV29-1, the J call TRBJ2-3; D not certain. CDR3 nucleotides: TGCAGCGTTGAGATTAGCACAGATACGCAGTATTTT. The encoded protein is CSVEISTDTQYF.